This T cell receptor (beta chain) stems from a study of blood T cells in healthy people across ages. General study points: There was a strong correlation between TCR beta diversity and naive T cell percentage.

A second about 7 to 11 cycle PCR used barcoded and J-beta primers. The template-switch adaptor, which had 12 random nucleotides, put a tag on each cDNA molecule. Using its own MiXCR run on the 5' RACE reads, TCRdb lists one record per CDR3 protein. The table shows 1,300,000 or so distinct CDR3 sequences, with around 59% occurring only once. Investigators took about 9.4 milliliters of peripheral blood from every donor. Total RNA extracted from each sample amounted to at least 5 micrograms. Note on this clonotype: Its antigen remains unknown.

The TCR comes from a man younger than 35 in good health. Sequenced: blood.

The DNA for the CDR3 is TGTTGGACGCAGGACGGGACGAGGACTGAAGCTTTCTTT. Translating gives CWTQDGTRTEAFF. This chain joins TRBV2 and TRBJ1-1, with D possibly TRBD1 on 5 matching bases. CDR3 size: 13 residues. Germline V gene data show CDR1 as SNHLY and CDR2 as FYNNEI.